This TCR beta chain is from a study of beta chain features in type 1 diabetes. For the study at large: Examined across all samples were just under 110,000,000 sorted cells.

The CDR3 extends over 16 amino acids. V was trimmed by 5 bases and J by 0 bases, leaving 17 bases between them. CDR1 is LNHNV and CDR2 is YYDKDF in the germline V gene (reference sequence). cDNA synthesis used the whole RNA isolate, giving expressed TCRB sequences. Only in-frame clones appear in the TCRdb table, and some are missing; sequencing was by immunoSEQ multiplex PCR. The data contain about 110,000 clones, roughly 43% of them singletons. Populations obtained by sorting all exceeded 95% purity. Input material: stem cell memory CD4+ T cells from blood. The source is a woman under 30 in good health. The chain is built from TRBV15 and TRBJ2-7; D is possibly TRBD2 (6 bases). Here the CDR3 reads CATSGRDSGSSYEQYF. CDR3 nucleotide sequence: TGTGCCACCAGCGGAAGGGATAGCGGTAGCTCCTACGAGCAGTACTTC.